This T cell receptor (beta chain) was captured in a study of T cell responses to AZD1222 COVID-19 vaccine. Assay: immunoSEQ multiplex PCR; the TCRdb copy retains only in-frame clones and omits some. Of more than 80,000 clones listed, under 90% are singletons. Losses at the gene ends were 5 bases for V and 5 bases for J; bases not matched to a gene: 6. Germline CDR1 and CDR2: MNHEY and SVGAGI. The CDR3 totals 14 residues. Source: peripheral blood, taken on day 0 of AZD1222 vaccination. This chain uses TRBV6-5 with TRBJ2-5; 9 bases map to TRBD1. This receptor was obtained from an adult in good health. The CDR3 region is CASSPGTGRETQYF. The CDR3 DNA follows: TGTGCCAGCAGTCCAGGGACAGGGAGGGAGACCCAGTACTTC.